This entry lists 24 T cell receptor beta chains sequenced from one sample in a study of blood T cell repertoires in COVID-19. This table comes from immunoSEQ multiplex PCR, and its TCRdb copy is limited to in-frame clones, with some not included. The table records fewer than 250,000 clones, around nine tenths of them present only once. The specimen was peripheral blood. The receptors were sampled from a man aged 60 to 75 with acute or convalescent COVID-19.

Only one count was recorded for this clone. V is TRBV4-1 and J is TRBJ2-5; 11 nucleotides match TRBD2. Germline trimming cut 0 bases from V and 7 bases from J; bases unmatched to any gene: 7. This CDR3 region has 16 residues. CDR1 and CDR2 from the germline V gene are MGHRA and YSYEKL. DNA for the CDR3: TGCGCCAGCAGCCAAGATAGCGGGGGGGCCTACGGGACCCAGTACTTC. The encoded protein is CASSQDSGGAYGTQYF.

The V gene is TRBV7-2, the J gene TRBJ1-2; D might be TRBD1 (6 bases). Germline-derived CDR1 and CDR2 are SGHTA and FQGNSA. The germline V and J ends were trimmed by 3 bases and 2 bases, with 13 bases remaining between them. The CDR3 is made up of 15 amino acids. The CDR3 bases are TGTGCCAGCAGCTTGGTTAATACAGGGAACTATGGCTACACCTTC. Encoded protein: CASSLVNTGNYGYTF.

The rearrangement links TRBV7-3 to TRBJ2-1; D is perhaps TRBD2 (5 bases). The CDR3 is 15 amino acids. Germline V CDR1 and CDR2: SGHTA, FQGTGA. V lost 5 bases, J lost 0 bases, and 11 bases lay in between. The CDR3 nucleotides are TGTGCCAGCAGCCTCATAGCGAGCTCCTACAATGAGCAGTTCTTC. Translation: CASSLIASSYNEQFF.

This sequence joins TRBV5-1 and TRBJ1-1, with D unresolved. V lost 4 bases, J lost 0 bases, and 16 bases lay in between. The germline V gene has CDR1 SGHRS and CDR2 YFSETQ. This CDR3 region has 16 residues. The CDR3 spells CASSDRLSYVNTEAFF. As DNA, the CDR3 is TGCGCCAGCAGCGACCGACTTTCATACGTGAACACTGAAGCTTTCTTT.

The genes are TRBV28 and TRBJ2-2; TRBD1 matches 7 bases. CDR3 size: 14 residues. The germline V gene has CDR1 MDHEN and CDR2 SYDVKM. The junction had 6 bases not matched to a gene; V was cut back by 6 bases and J by 5 bases. CDR3 in amino acids: CASSEGQLTGELFF. The CDR3 coding sequence is TGTGCCAGCAGCGAGGGACAGCTTACCGGGGAGCTGTTTTTT.

The chain employs TRBV3-1 (or the pseudogene TRBV3-2) and TRBJ1-2; D gene uncertain. Germline loops: CDR1 LGHDT, CDR2 YNNKEL (reference sequence). The CDR3 runs to 14 residues. With 1 base removed from V and 0 bases from J, the gap between germline ends came to 6 bases. This CDR3 is CASSQGPTNYGYTF. In DNA form, the CDR3 reads TGTGCCAGCAGCCAAGGTCCAACTAACTATGGCTACACCTTC.

The rearrangement uses TRBV19 and TRBJ2-3; TRBD2 agrees at 8 bases. The CDR3 spans 16 residues. Losses at the gene ends were 5 bases for V and 4 bases for J; bases not matched to a gene: 11. Per germline, CDR1 LNHDA and CDR2 SQIVND (reference sequence). The CDR3 is CASSPPWRGVSDTQYF. In DNA form, the CDR3 reads TGTGCCAGTAGTCCCCCGTGGCGGGGGGTTTCAGATACGCAGTATTTT.

The chain links TRBV4-2 to TRBJ1-6; TRBD1 agrees at 10 bases. With V trimmed by 6 bases and J by 13 bases, 9 bases remained unmatched. CDR1 is LGHNA, CDR2 YNFKEQ, per germline. The CDR3 has 14 residues. The CDR3: CASRPDRGGGPLHF. The CDR3, as DNA: TGTGCCAGCAGGCCGGACAGGGGGGGAGGGCCCCTCCACTTT.

The chain recombines TRBV5-5 with TRBJ1-2, with D possibly matching TRBD1 (6 bases). The CDR3 is 15 residues long. Trimming removed 1 base from V and 3 bases from J, with 13 bases in between. Germline values: CDR1 SGHKS, CDR2 YYEKEE (reference sequence). This chain's CDR3 is CASSLSGGAYYGYTF. The CDR3 coding sequence is TGTGCCAGCAGCTTGTCGGGGGGCGCGTACTATGGCTACACCTTC. Variable domain in full (rest from reference TRBV5-5 and TRBJ1-2): DAGVTQSPTHLIKTRGQQVTLRCSPISGHKSVSWYQQVLGQGPQFIFQYYEKEERGRGNFPDRFSARQFPNYSSELNVNALLLGDSALYLCASSLSGGAYYGYTFGSGTRLTVV.

This chain connects TRBV6-5 to TRBJ2-7; maybe TRBD1 (5 bases). Trimming took 7 bases from V and 2 from J, leaving 9 bases between them. Germline loops: CDR1 MNHEY, CDR2 SVGAGI. The CDR3 length is 12 residues. The CDR3: CASMGPTYEQYF. In DNA, the CDR3 is TGTGCCAGCATGGGGCCAACCTACGAGCAGTACTTC.

V is TRBV5-4 and J is TRBJ2-7; D is possibly TRBD1 (6 bases). V was shortened by 2 bases and J by 1 base, with 7 bases between the two germline ends. CDR1 is SGHNT and CDR2 is YYREEE in the germline V gene (reference sequence). The CDR3 is 13 amino acids. The DNA of the CDR3 is TGTGCCAGCAGCTTTACAGGGTCCTACGAGCAGTACTTC. It translates to CASSFTGSYEQYF.

This chain joins TRBV7-3 and TRBJ2-2, with TRBD1 as a possible D gene (5 bases). CDR3 length equals 14 residues. V was trimmed by 1 base and J by 8 bases, leaving 11 bases between them. Germline CDR1 reads SGHTA; CDR2 reads FQGTGA. CDR3 sequence (DNA): TGTGCCAGCAGCTTAATGGCAGGGTCGGGGGAGCTGTTTTTT. This sequence encodes CASSLMAGSGELFF. The whole variable domain, remainder taken from reference TRBV7-3 and TRBJ2-2, is GAGVSQTPSNKVTEKGKYVELRCDPISGHTALYWYRQSLGQGPEFLIYFQGTGAADDSGLPNDRFFAVRPEGSVSTLKIQRTERGDSAVYLCASSLMAGSGELFFGEGSRLTVL.

The V gene is TRBV2, the J gene TRBJ2-1; 9 nucleotides line up with TRBD1. The trim removed 6 bases at V and 3 bases at J, leaving 3 bases unmatched. Germline V gene lookup returns CDR1 SNHLY and CDR2 FYNNEI. The CDR3 is 14 residues long. The CDR3 loop is CASRDRGRYNEQFF. In DNA, the CDR3 is TGTGCCAGCAGGGACAGGGGTCGCTACAATGAGCAGTTCTTC.

This chain connects TRBV25-1 to TRBJ1-3, with D possibly being TRBD1 (5 bases). Trimming removed 6 bases from V and 2 bases from J, with 8 bases in between. Germline assignment: CDR1 MGHDK and CDR2 SYGVNS. This CDR3 is built from 13 residues. This CDR3 reads CASSAGTGNTIYF. In DNA form, the CDR3 reads TGTGCCAGCAGCGCAGGGACTGGAAACACCATATATTTT.

The CDR3 DNA reads as TGTGCCAGCAGCTTCGGCGGGGGAAACACCGGGGAGCTGTTTTTT. It codes for CASSFGGGNTGELFF. The rearrangement joins TRBV13 to TRBJ2-2, with 7 nucleotides matching TRBD2. In germline, CDR1 is PRHDT, CDR2 FYEKMQ (reference sequence). CDR3 size: 15 residues. After removal of 3 bases from V and 2 bases from J, the junction contained 3 bases not matched to a gene.

On this clone: Other DNA sequences in the sample encode the same CDR3. The chain combines TRBV11-2 with TRBJ1-1, with a tentative D call TRBD1 (6 bases). The CDR3 has 14 residues. The germline CDR1 and CDR2 sequences are SGHAT and FQNNGV. Trimming shortened V by 2 bases and J by 0 bases, and 7 bases separated the two germline ends. CDR3 bases: TGTGCCAGCAGCTTAACAGGGTTGAACACTGAAGCTTTCTTT. Its protein product is CASSLTGLNTEAFF.

The chain has TRBV12-3 or TRBV12-4 and TRBJ1-1; tentative D call: TRBD1 (5 bases). The ends were cut back, 6 bases at V and 11 bases at J, with 19 bases in the middle. The CDR3 is 13 amino acids. CDR3 coding DNA: TGTGCCAGCAGCCTCCAGGGTGGGTCGTTCGCTTTCTTT. Translation: CASSLQGGSFAFF.

The chain recombines TRBV12-3 or TRBV12-4 with TRBJ1-1; D is possibly TRBD1 (5 bases). V was trimmed by 3 bases and J by 8 bases, leaving 13 bases between them. The CDR3 spans 13 residues. The CDR3 DNA sequence: TGTGCCAGCAGTTTGCGCCAGGGTAGAGAAGCTTTCTTT. Translated, it gives CASSLRQGREAFF.

The chain uses TRBV9 and TRBJ2-2; D call uncertain. Germline V gene data show CDR1 as SGDLS and CDR2 as YYNGEE. V shed 0 bases and J shed 2 bases, with 5 bases lying between them. This CDR3 has 14 amino acids. The DNA for the CDR3 is TGTGCCAGCAGCGTAGTACTTAACACCGGGGAGCTGTTTTTT. Amino acids: CASSVVLNTGELFF.

V gene TRBV9 combines with J gene TRBJ2-5, with TRBD2 as a possible D gene (6 bases). Germline V gene sequence: CDR1 SGDLS, CDR2 YYNGEE. Trimming left V 0 bases short and J 5 bases short, with 14 bases between. This CDR3 contains 15 residues. CDR3 residues: CASSVAGTPRETQYF. The CDR3, as DNA: TGTGCCAGCAGCGTAGCCGGGACTCCGAGGGAGACCCAGTACTTC. The whole variable domain, filled in from reference TRBV9 and TRBJ2-5, reads DSGVTQTPKHLITATGQRVTLRCSPRSGDLSVYWYQQSLDQGLQFLIQYYNGEERAKGNILERFSAQQFPDLHSELNLSSLELGDSALYFCASSVAGTPRETQYFGPGTRLLVL.

The rearrangement links TRBV6-1 to TRBJ1-4, with 8 nucleotides matching TRBD1. Losses at the gene ends were 1 base for V and 3 bases for J; bases not matched to a gene: 13. From germline, CDR1 is MNHNS and CDR2 SASEGT. This CDR3 is 19 amino acids long. The CDR3 sequence is CASSEVGRGRISPNEKLFF. CDR3 nucleotide sequence: TGTGCCAGCAGTGAAGTCGGCAGGGGGCGCATATCCCCTAATGAAAAACTGTTTTTT.

The rearrangement joins TRBV5-5 to TRBJ2-5; D is unresolved. V lost 4 bases, J lost 5 bases, and 9 bases lay in between. The germline CDR1 and CDR2 sequences are SGHKS and YYEKEE (reference sequence). The CDR3 has 12 residues. CDR3 coding DNA: TGTGCCAGCAGCCGATACGGGGAGACCCAGTACTTC. This sequence encodes CASSRYGETQYF.

This sequence joins TRBV27 and TRBJ2-7; D is perhaps TRBD2 (6 bases). Germline CDR1 MNHEY, CDR2 SMNVEV (reference sequence). The CDR3 totals 14 residues. V lost 5 bases, J lost 12 bases, and 23 bases lay in between. In DNA form, the CDR3 reads TGTGCCAGCAGTCCGATCCGATCCGGGAGACTCTCGTACTTC. Encoded protein: CASSPIRSGRLSYF.

The rearrangement links TRBV6-5 to TRBJ2-7; a weak D match, TRBD1 (5 bases). CDR3 length: 15 residues. Trimming shortened V by 7 bases and J by 3 bases, and 19 bases separated the two germline ends. Germline CDR1 is MNHEY and CDR2 is SVGAGI. Written as DNA, the CDR3 is TGTGCCAGCAACCCACACAGGACAAAAAACTACGAGCAGTACTTC. Protein product: CASNPHRTKNYEQYF.